Listed here are 32 T cell receptor beta chains from one sample, sequenced in a study of blood T cell repertoires in COVID-19. This table comes from immunoSEQ multiplex PCR, and its TCRdb copy is limited to in-frame clones, with some not included. The profile shows a few hundred thousand clones, under 95% of them singletons. The sequencing sample was made of PBMCs or T cells enriched from blood (not recorded which). The receptors were sampled from a young woman who had recovered from COVID-19.

The J gene is TRBJ2-3, the V gene TRBV4-3; D ambiguous. Germline V gene sequence: CDR1 LGHNA, CDR2 YSLEER. V gave up 4 bases and J gave up 5 bases, with 10 bases separating them. The CDR3 totals 13 residues. DNA for the CDR3: TGCGCCAGCAGCCCAAGATTACAAGATACGCAGTATTTT. Amino acid sequence: CASSPRLQDTQYF.

This clone was recorded only once. The chain carries TRBV5-4 and TRBJ2-1, with TRBD2 matching 12 bases. In germline, CDR1 is SGHNT, CDR2 YYREEE (reference sequence). CDR3 length: 18 amino acids. V trimming: 5 bases; J trimming: 7 bases; junction bases outside the gene matches: 16. The CDR3 DNA is TGTGCCAGCAGATATTTGGGGTCTAGCGGGAGGGCCGATAATGAGCAGTTCTTC. Protein: CASRYLGSSGRADNEQFF.

This rearrangement joins TRBV7-2 to TRBJ2-7; 7 bases line up with TRBD2. Germline V gene data show CDR1 as SGHTA and CDR2 as FQGNSA. Trimming took 5 bases from V and 0 from J; bases not matched to a gene: 7. This CDR3 is 15 amino acids long. CDR3 sequence: CASSPALAFSYEQYF. The CDR3 bases are TGTGCCAGCAGCCCGGCACTAGCGTTCTCCTACGAGCAGTACTTC.

This chain joins TRBV15 and TRBJ2-1; 7 bases match TRBD2. Germline lookup yields CDR1 LNHNV and CDR2 YYDKDF (reference sequence). The CDR3 loop spans 15 amino acids. J gave up 7 bases and V 1 base, and 7 bases lay outside the gene matches. Here the CDR3 reads CATSRAGWGGNEQFF. The CDR3 DNA sequence: TGTGCCACCAGCAGAGCTGGCTGGGGGGGAAATGAGCAGTTCTTC.

V and J are TRBV29-1 and TRBJ1-1; 8 nucleotides line up with TRBD1. CDR3 length equals 13 residues. V lost 4 bases, J lost 5 bases, and 6 bases stayed unmatched. From germline, CDR1 is SQVTM and CDR2 ANQGSEA. CDR3 amino acids: CSVAGGIETEAFF. The DNA for the CDR3 is TGCAGCGTTGCAGGGGGCATTGAGACTGAAGCTTTCTTT.

V usage is TRBV29-1 and J usage is TRBJ2-2, with a tentative D call TRBD2 (5 bases). CDR1 and CDR2 from the germline V gene are SQVTM and ANQGSEA. The CDR3 length is 14 residues. The V end was cut by 5 bases, the J end by 2 bases, with 12 bases between. CDR3 residues: CSVTGLSNTGELFF. The CDR3 nucleotides are TGCAGCGTTACTGGACTTTCAAACACCGGGGAGCTGTTTTTT.

The J gene is TRBJ1-2, the V gene TRBV13; tentatively, D is TRBD1 (5 bases). The CDR3 sequence is 15 residues long. Trimming cost V 3 bases and J 4 bases, with 15 bases left between them. The germline CDR1 and CDR2 sequences are PRHDT and FYEKMQ (reference sequence). The CDR3 loop is CASSFNRGTSYGYTF. CDR3 in DNA: TGTGCCAGCAGCTTTAATAGGGGAACATCCTATGGCTACACCTTC.

The V call is TRBV28, the J call TRBJ2-3, with D possibly matching TRBD2 (7 bases). Germline values: CDR1 MDHEN, CDR2 SYDVKM. Trimming removed 7 bases at V and 3 bases at J, with 14 bases between. The CDR3 runs 14 residues. The CDR3 spells CASISGGPTDTQYF. CDR3 DNA sequence: TGTGCCAGCATTTCGGGGGGCCCTACAGATACGCAGTATTTT.

This clone appeared a few times. The chain couples TRBV5-4 to TRBJ2-7, with 8 bases lining up with TRBD1. Trimming cost V 0 bases and J 4 bases; bases outside gene matches: 6. CDR3 length: 15 amino acids. Germline V gene sequence: CDR1 SGHNT, CDR2 YYREEE (reference sequence). The CDR3 here is CASSLGTGTSYEQYF. The CDR3 DNA reads as TGTGCCAGCAGCTTGGGGACAGGGACGTCATACGAGCAGTACTTC.

The gene calls are TRBV28 and TRBJ1-6; D unresolved. V lost 6 bases to trimming and J lost 1 base, with 7 bases between them. The CDR3 is 14 amino acids. The germline CDR1 and CDR2 sequences are MDHEN and SYDVKM. Here the CDR3 reads CASRRRSYNSPLHF. In DNA, the CDR3 is TGTGCCAGCAGGAGGAGGTCCTATAATTCACCCCTCCACTTT.

This clone was seen a single time. This chain joins TRBV7-2 and TRBJ2-1; maybe TRBD2 (6 bases). The V end was cut by 5 bases, the J end by 9 bases, with 20 bases between. This CDR3 spans 15 amino acids. Germline loops: CDR1 SGHTA, CDR2 FQGNSA. As DNA, the CDR3 is TGTGCCAGCAGCCCCGGACCGGGGGACTTAAGTGAGCAGTTCTTC. Protein product: CASSPGPGDLSEQFF.

V usage is TRBV5-6 and J usage is TRBJ1-2; 7 bases agree with TRBD1. The V gene's germline CDR1 is SGHDT and CDR2 YYEEEE. The CDR3 consists of 14 residues. The V segment lost 0 bases and the J segment 3 bases; nucleotides outside the gene matches: 2. This CDR3 reads CASSLGQGHYGYTF. Written as DNA, the CDR3 is TGTGCCAGCAGCTTGGGACAGGGCCACTATGGCTACACCTTC.

This clone was detected a few times. The rearrangement joins TRBV12-3 or TRBV12-4 to TRBJ2-3; D is ambiguous. V was clipped by 7 bases and J by 5 bases, with 10 bases between them. The length of the CDR3 is 12 residues. In DNA, the CDR3 is TGTGCCAGCACCAGGTTGGGAGATACGCAGTATTTT. Its protein is CASTRLGDTQYF.

This sequence joins TRBV18 and TRBJ1-5; TRBD1 matches at 9 bases. Germline loops: CDR1 KGHSH, CDR2 LQKENI. The ends lost 2 bases at V and 8 bases at J; junction bases unmatched: 10. The CDR3 extends over 16 amino acids. This CDR3 is CASSPRAPTGGEPQHF. Written as DNA, the CDR3 is TGTGCCAGCTCACCAAGGGCACCGACAGGGGGTGAGCCCCAGCATTTT.

Note on this clone: The same CDR3 is also encoded by other DNA sequences in this sample. This sequence joins TRBV3-1 (or the pseudogene TRBV3-2) and TRBJ2-7; 11 bases match TRBD1. This CDR3 comprises 15 residues. Germline trimming cut 4 bases from V and 0 bases from J; bases unmatched to any gene: 2. Germline values: CDR1 LGHDT, CDR2 YNNKEL (reference sequence). The CDR3 DNA sequence: TGTGCCAGCAGCCCCGGGACAGGGGGCTCCTACGAGCAGTACTTC. Translated, it gives CASSPGTGGSYEQYF.

The V gene is TRBV28, the J gene TRBJ2-5, with 8 bases lining up with TRBD2. Trimming at V came to 6 bases and at J to 4 bases, leaving 7 bases not matched to a gene. Germline values: CDR1 MDHEN, CDR2 SYDVKM. CDR3 length equals 14 residues. The CDR3 region is CASSDLRGGETQYF. The CDR3 coding sequence is TGTGCCAGCAGCGACCTTCGGGGGGGAGAGACCCAGTACTTC. The variable domain in full, completed from reference TRBV28 and TRBJ2-5, reads DVKVTQSSRYLVKRTGEKVFLECVQDMDHENMFWYRQDPGLGLRLIYFSYDVKMKEKGDIPEGYSVSREKKERFSLILESASTNQTSMYLCASSDLRGGETQYFGPGTRLLVL.

The rearrangement joins TRBV2 to TRBJ2-7; 12 nucleotides match TRBD2. The V gene's germline CDR1 is SNHLY and CDR2 FYNNEI. The ends lost 2 bases at V and 0 bases at J; junction bases unmatched: 5. The CDR3 sequence is 17 residues long. This chain's CDR3 is CASSERLAGVLSYEQYF. CDR3 in DNA: TGTGCCAGCAGTGAAAGACTAGCGGGGGTCCTCTCCTACGAGCAGTACTTC.

V and J are TRBV5-6 and TRBJ2-7; 13 bases are a match to TRBD2. The CDR3 spans 15 residues. V gave up 4 bases and J gave up 2 bases; unmatched junction bases: 3. Germline-derived CDR1 and CDR2 are SGHDT and YYEEEE. The CDR3 loop reads CASSEGLAGAYEQYF. In DNA, the CDR3 is TGTGCCAGCAGCGAAGGACTAGCGGGGGCCTACGAGCAGTACTTC.

This clone appeared a single time. This chain connects TRBV19 to TRBJ1-5; no clear D gene. The V and J ends lost 4 bases and 9 bases respectively, with 16 bases between them. Germline V gene lookup returns CDR1 LNHDA and CDR2 SQIVND (reference sequence). This CDR3 is built from 14 residues. This CDR3 reads CASSRTLHILPQHF. The CDR3 DNA reads as TGTGCCAGTAGTAGAACGCTTCACATCTTGCCCCAGCATTTT.

This sequence joins TRBV10-3 and TRBJ1-5; the D gene is possibly TRBD1 (6 bases). CDR1 and CDR2 (germline): ENHRY, SYGVKD. This CDR3 contains 13 residues. Deletions cut 10 bases from V and 3 bases from J, with 13 bases between. CDR3 sequence reads: CATQTGPNQPQHF. CDR3 nucleotide sequence: TGTGCCACCCAGACAGGACCCAATCAGCCCCAGCATTTT.

This clone was seen once. The chain recombines TRBV5-4 with TRBJ2-2; TRBD1 is a possible D gene (6 bases). This CDR3 spans 15 amino acids. Between the trimmed V and J ends, which lost 0 bases and 1 base, there was a span of 7 bases. Germline assignment: CDR1 SGHNT and CDR2 YYREEE (reference sequence). The CDR3 DNA follows: TGTGCCAGCAGCTTGGAGACAGGGAACACCGGGGAGCTGTTTTTT. Its protein is CASSLETGNTGELFF. Looking up the rest from reference TRBV5-4 and TRBJ2-2 gives the full variable domain: ETGVTQSPTHLIKTRGQQVTLRCSSQSGHNTVSWYQQALGQGPQFIFQYYREEENGRGNFPPRFSGLQFPNYSSELNVNALELDDSALYLCASSLETGNTGELFFGEGSRLTVL.

The rearrangement links TRBV12-3 or TRBV12-4 to TRBJ1-1, with no clear D. The CDR3 sequence is 13 residues long. Trimming removed 2 bases from V and 1 base from J, with 5 bases in between. DNA of the CDR3: TGTGCCAGCAGTTTACAGCGGAACACTGAAGCTTTCTTT. Encoded protein: CASSLQRNTEAFF.

This chain connects TRBV6-5 to TRBJ2-7; possibly TRBD1 for D (6 bases). There are 14 residues in the CDR3. Per germline, CDR1 MNHEY and CDR2 SVGAGI. V dropped 4 bases and J dropped 3 bases, with 13 bases sitting between them. CDR3 region: CASSSGTSLYEQYF. In DNA form, the CDR3 reads TGTGCCAGCAGTTCCGGGACATCTCTCTACGAGCAGTACTTC.

This clone was observed once. The rearrangement uses TRBV7-8 and TRBJ2-1, with 7 positions matching TRBD1. Germline CDR1 SGHVS, CDR2 FQNEAQ. This CDR3 is built from 17 residues. Trimming took 1 base from V and 6 from J; bases not matched to a gene: 12. The CDR3 DNA reads TGTGCCAGCAGCTTAGTTCCAGGGACAGACATGATCAATGAGCAGTTCTTC. It translates to CASSLVPGTDMINEQFF.

The J gene is TRBJ2-3, the V gene TRBV5-1, with D hard to call. CDR1 is SGHRS and CDR2 is YFSETQ in the germline V gene. V shed 4 bases and J shed 2 bases, with 5 bases lying between them. The CDR3 loop spans 12 amino acids. The CDR3 is CASSRLTDTQYF. In DNA form, the CDR3 reads TGCGCCAGCAGCCGACTCACAGATACGCAGTATTTT.

The chain couples TRBV2 to TRBJ1-4, with D possibly TRBD1 on 6 matching bases. Germline V CDR1 and CDR2: SNHLY, FYNNEI. The length of the CDR3 is 15 residues. Trimming left V 2 bases short and J 4 bases short, with 11 bases between. This chain's CDR3 is CASSEQGLNNEKLFF. CDR3 nucleotides: TGTGCCAGCAGTGAACAGGGGCTTAATAATGAAAAACTGTTTTTT.

This chain joins TRBV3-1 (or the pseudogene TRBV3-2) and TRBJ2-7; unclear D gene. The germline V gene encodes CDR1 LGHDT and CDR2 YNNKEL (reference sequence). The CDR3 sequence is 15 residues long. Between the trimmed V and J ends, which lost 4 bases and 0 bases, there was a span of 13 bases. CDR3 amino acids: CASSPKLSNSYEQYF. The CDR3 bases are TGTGCCAGCAGCCCAAAACTCTCTAACTCCTACGAGCAGTACTTC.

Only one count was recorded for this clone. The chain couples TRBV28 to TRBJ2-2; D gene uncertain. Germline values: CDR1 MDHEN, CDR2 SYDVKM. V lost 4 bases and J lost 1, with 7 bases in between. The CDR3 extends over 14 amino acids. The CDR3, as DNA: TGTGCCAGCAGTTATCGACTGAACACCGGGGAGCTGTTTTTT. It translates to CASSYRLNTGELFF.

The chain couples TRBV28 to TRBJ1-1; D call uncertain. Per the germline V gene, CDR1 is MDHEN and CDR2 is SYDVKM. Trimming cost V 8 bases and J 6 bases, with 10 bases left between them. The CDR3 is 11 amino acids. The chain's CDR3 is CASSRLSEAFF. The CDR3 DNA reads TGTGCCAGCTCCAGGCTCTCTGAAGCTTTCTTT. Full variable domain (remainder filled in from reference TRBV28 and TRBJ1-1): DVKVTQSSRYLVKRTGEKVFLECVQDMDHENMFWYRQDPGLGLRLIYFSYDVKMKEKGDIPEGYSVSREKKERFSLILESASTNQTSMYLCASSRLSEAFFGQGTRLTVV.

The CDR3 nucleotides read TGCAGCGTTGAATCAGAGAACACCGGGGAGCTGTTTTTT. Protein: CSVESENTGELFF. The rearrangement links TRBV29-1 to TRBJ2-2; no reliable D call. The germline CDR1 and CDR2 sequences are SQVTM and ANQGSEA. The length of the CDR3 is 13 residues. Trimming stripped 2 bases from V and 1 base from J, with 5 bases between.

The chain combines TRBV7-2 with TRBJ1-1, with 7 bases matching TRBD1. The CDR3 covers 15 residues. Losses at the gene ends were 6 bases for V and 4 bases for J; bases not matched to a gene: 11. Germline V lookup: CDR1 SGHTA, CDR2 FQGNSA. The CDR3 sequence: CASSPDRVPGTEAFF. The CDR3 region has the DNA TGTGCCAGCAGTCCAGACAGGGTCCCCGGCACTGAAGCTTTCTTT. Full variable domain (outside the CDR3, taken from reference TRBV7-2 and TRBJ1-1): GAGVSQSPSNKVTEKGKDVELRCDPISGHTALYWYRQSLGQGLEFLIYFQGNSAPDKSGLPSDRFSAERTGGSVSTLTIQRTQQEDSAVYLCASSPDRVPGTEAFFGQGTRLTVV.

The chain has TRBV15 and TRBJ2-7; TRBD1 matches 8 bases. This CDR3 comprises 14 residues. Germline assignment: CDR1 LNHNV and CDR2 YYDKDF (reference sequence). Germline trimming cut 7 bases from V and 2 bases from J; bases unmatched to any gene: 7. CDR3 protein: CATTLDRGPYEQYF. In nucleotides, the CDR3 is TGTGCCACCACCTTAGACAGGGGCCCCTACGAGCAGTACTTC.